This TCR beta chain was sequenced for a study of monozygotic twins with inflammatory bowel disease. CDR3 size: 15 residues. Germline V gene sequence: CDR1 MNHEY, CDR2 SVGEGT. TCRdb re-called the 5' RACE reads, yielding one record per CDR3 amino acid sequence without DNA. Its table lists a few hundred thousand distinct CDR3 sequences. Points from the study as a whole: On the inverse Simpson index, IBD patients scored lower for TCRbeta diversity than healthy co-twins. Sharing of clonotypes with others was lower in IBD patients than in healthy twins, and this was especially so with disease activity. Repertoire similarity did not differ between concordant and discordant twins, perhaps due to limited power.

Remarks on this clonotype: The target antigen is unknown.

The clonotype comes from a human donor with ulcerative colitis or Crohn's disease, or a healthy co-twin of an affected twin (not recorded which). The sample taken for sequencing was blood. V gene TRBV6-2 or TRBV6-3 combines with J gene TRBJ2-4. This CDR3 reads CASSYEALAKNIQYF.